These 10 T cell receptor beta chains share one sample of origin, sequenced in a study of OX40 agonist ivuxolimab in advanced cancers. Clones were read by immunoSEQ multiplex PCR, and TCRdb kept only the in-frame ones, dropping some. The sample holds about 51,000 clones, 85% to 90% seen once. The specimen comprised CD4+ or CD8+ T cells sorted from blood, sampled in a trial of the OX40 agonist ivuxolimab. The receptors derive from an adult with an advanced solid tumor such as melanoma, head and neck, liver or kidney cancer.

This chain joins TRBV5-4 and TRBJ2-5; TRBD2 agrees at 8 bases. The CDR3 covers 16 residues. The ends lost 0 bases at V and 1 base at J; junction bases unmatched: 5. The germline V gene has CDR1 SGHNT and CDR2 YYREEE (reference sequence). The CDR3 sequence is CASSLAAGRGQETQYF. The CDR3 DNA sequence: TGTGCCAGCAGCTTGGCGGCCGGGAGGGGCCAAGAGACCCAGTACTTC.

The chain has TRBV15 and TRBJ2-5; 9 positions agree with TRBD2. V lost 0 bases to trimming and J lost 2 bases; unmatched junction nucleotides: 13. Germline values: CDR1 LNHNV, CDR2 YYDKDF (reference sequence). This CDR3 spans 19 amino acids. The CDR3 nucleotides are TGTGCCACCAGCAGAGATTTTGTGGCCCTAGCGGGGACACAAGAGACCCAGTACTTC. Its protein is CATSRDFVALAGTQETQYF.

V is TRBV7-8 and J is TRBJ1-2; D perhaps matches TRBD1 (5 bases). Germline V gene lookup returns CDR1 SGHVS and CDR2 FQNEAQ. This CDR3 is built from 13 residues. V lost 1 base to trimming and J lost 2 bases, with 5 bases between them. Written as DNA, the CDR3 is TGTGCCAGCAGCTTAGGACAGAACTATGGCTACACCTTC. Its translation is CASSLGQNYGYTF.

V gene TRBV30 combines with J gene TRBJ1-1; 8 bases line up with TRBD1. This CDR3 spans 15 amino acids. From germline, CDR1 is GTSNPN and CDR2 SVGIG (reference sequence). V gave up 2 bases and J gave up 0 bases; unmatched junction bases: 5. The CDR3 is CAWSTPGQVNTEAFF. In nucleotides, the CDR3 is TGTGCCTGGAGTACCCCGGGACAGGTGAACACTGAAGCTTTCTTT.

The CDR3 reads CASSMQLAAEQFF. CDR3 DNA sequence: TGTGCCAGCAGCATGCAACTAGCGGCTGAGCAGTTCTTC. This chain joins TRBV7-3 and TRBJ2-1; 8 bases are shared with TRBD2. V gave up 5 bases and J gave up 9 bases; unmatched junction bases: 6. The CDR3 is made up of 13 amino acids. Per the germline V gene, CDR1 is SGHTA and CDR2 is FQGTGA.

The chain links TRBV30 to TRBJ1-2, with D possibly being TRBD1 (6 bases). The V gene lost 5 bases and the J gene lost 8 bases, with 15 bases spanning the gap. The CDR3 loop spans 12 amino acids. The germline V gene encodes CDR1 GTSNPN and CDR2 SVGIG (reference sequence). Written as DNA, the CDR3 is TGTGCCTGGCATTTTACAGGGTTAGGCTACACCTTC. Its protein is CAWHFTGLGYTF.

This clone was counted a few times. The chain carries TRBV14 and TRBJ2-1; weak D call: TRBD2 (6 bases). The CDR3 spans 15 residues. V was pared by 2 bases and J by 5 bases, with 13 bases between. Looked up from germline, CDR1 is SGHDN and CDR2 is FVKESK. CDR3 amino acids: CASSQRSGSHNEQFF. CDR3 nucleotide sequence: TGTGCCAGCAGCCAAAGGTCCGGGAGCCACAATGAGCAGTTCTTC.

The rearrangement joins TRBV6-5 to TRBJ2-7, with D unclear. The germline V gene encodes CDR1 MNHEY and CDR2 SVGAGI. Trimming shortened V by 2 bases and J by 3 bases, and 14 bases separated the two germline ends. The CDR3 totals 15 residues. DNA of the CDR3: TGTGCCAGCAGTTACATTTGGGGAAAGGACTACGAGCAGTACTTC. Its translation is CASSYIWGKDYEQYF.

This clone was picked up a small number of times. The chain recombines TRBV18 with TRBJ2-3, with D perhaps TRBD1 (6 bases). The CDR3 loop spans 13 amino acids. Germline V gene data show CDR1 as KGHSH and CDR2 as LQKENI. Deletions cut 3 bases from V and 6 bases from J, with 10 bases between. Here the CDR3 reads CASSPLGADTQYF. In DNA, the CDR3 is TGTGCCAGCTCACCGCTGGGGGCCGATACGCAGTATTTT.

The chain joins TRBV10-2 to TRBJ1-3; 9 bases are shared with TRBD1. The CDR3 has 15 amino acids. The V segment lost 7 bases and the J segment 1 base; nucleotides outside the gene matches: 5. Germline loops: CDR1 WSHSY, CDR2 SAAADI. The CDR3: CASTGTGSSGNTIYF. The CDR3 DNA is TGCGCCAGCACCGGGACAGGGTCATCTGGAAACACCATATATTTT.